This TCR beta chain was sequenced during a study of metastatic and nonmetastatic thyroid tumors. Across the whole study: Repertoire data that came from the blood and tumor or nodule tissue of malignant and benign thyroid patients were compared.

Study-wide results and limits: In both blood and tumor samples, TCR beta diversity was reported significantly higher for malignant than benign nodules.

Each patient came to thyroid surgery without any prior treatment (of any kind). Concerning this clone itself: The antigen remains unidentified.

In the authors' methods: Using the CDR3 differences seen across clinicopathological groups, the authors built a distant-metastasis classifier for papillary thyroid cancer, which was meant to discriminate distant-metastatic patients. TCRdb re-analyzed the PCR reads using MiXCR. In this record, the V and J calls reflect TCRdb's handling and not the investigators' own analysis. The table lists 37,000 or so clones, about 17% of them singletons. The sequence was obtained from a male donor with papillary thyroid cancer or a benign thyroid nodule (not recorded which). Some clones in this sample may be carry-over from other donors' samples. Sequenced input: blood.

The CDR3 region has the DNA TGCAGTGCTAGAGATGATCGGGCGAAGTACCCCCAGCATTTT. Amino acid sequence: CSARDDRAKYPQHF. The rearrangement links TRBV20-1 to TRBJ1-5, with D unclear. Deletions cut 0 bases from V and 10 bases from J, with 16 bases between. Germline CDR1 and CDR2: DFQATT and SNEGSKA (reference sequence). This CDR3 spans 14 amino acids.